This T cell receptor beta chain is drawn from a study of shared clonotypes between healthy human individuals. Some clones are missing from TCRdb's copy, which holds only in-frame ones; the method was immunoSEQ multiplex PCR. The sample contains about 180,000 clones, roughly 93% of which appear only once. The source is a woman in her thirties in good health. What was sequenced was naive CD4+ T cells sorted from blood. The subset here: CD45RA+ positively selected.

CDR3: CASSPPQGAWEKLFF. DNA for the CDR3: TGTGCCAGCTCACCACCTCAGGGGGCTTGGGAAAAACTGTTTTTT. The V gene is TRBV18, the J gene TRBJ1-4; TRBD1 matches 8 bases. The V and J ends lost 0 bases and 8 bases, in that order; junction bases with no gene match: 5. The CDR3 length is 15 residues. CDR1 and CDR2 from the germline V gene are KGHSH and LQKENI.